This is a list of T cell receptor beta chains from one sample in a study of OX40 agonist ivuxolimab in advanced cancers. TCRdb keeps only in-frame clones here, not all; method: immunoSEQ multiplex PCR. The table includes tens of thousands of clones, around 89% detected once. The source was CD4+ or CD8+ T cells sorted from blood, collected in a trial of the OX40 agonist ivuxolimab. The receptors here all came from an adult with an advanced solid tumor such as melanoma, head and neck, liver or kidney cancer. Both conserved end residues are part of each CDR3. Fields, in order: clone size, D gene, J gene, V gene, CDR3 DNA, CDR3 protein. A D gene is named only where the DNA matches it firmly. Not all rows give a size; the values are once, few, many and, for expanded clones, a class.

NA,NA,TRBJ2-2,TRBV5-6,TGTGCCAGCAGCCTGTTCACGGTGAACACCGGGGAGCTGTTTTTT,CASSLFTVNTGELFF
few,TRBD2,TRBJ2-3,TRBV11-2,TGTGCCAGCAGCCTGGGGGGGGGTCCAGATACGCAGTATTTT,CASSLGGGPDTQYF
NA,NA,TRBJ1-5,TRBV7-8,TGTGCCAGCAGCTTGGGGGGTTCAGGGCAGCCCCAGCATTTT,CASSLGGSGQPQHF
NA,NA,TRBJ1-4,TRBV7-2,TGTGCCAGCAGCCTGGGGGCCGGTGAAAAACTGTTTTTT,CASSLGAGEKLFF
NA,TRBD2,TRBJ2-1,TRBV6-1,TGTGCCAGCGGGGAGGGTCCTTCCCTCAATGAGCAGTTCTTC,CASGEGPSLNEQFF
NA,TRBD2,TRBJ2-7,TRBV18,TGTGCCAGCTCACCAGCGGGAGACGTCGAGCAGTACTTC,CASSPAGDVEQYF
few,NA,TRBJ2-1,TRBV19,TGTGCCAGTACACTTGACGGAAGCTCCTACAATGAGCAGTTCTTC,CASTLDGSSYNEQFF
once,NA,TRBJ1-4,TRBV18,TGTGCCAGCTCACCATCCGGTTGGGGTGAAAAACTGTTTTTT,CASSPSGWGEKLFF
NA,NA,TRBJ2-1,TRBV5-6,TGTGCCAGCAGCAATTCTGTGACAGGCTACAATGAGCAGTTCTTC,CASSNSVTGYNEQFF
NA,NA,TRBJ1-1,TRBV11-2,TGTGCCAGCAGCTTAGATCTTCCCACTGAAGCTTTCTTT,CASSLDLPTEAFF
few,TRBD2,TRBJ2-3,TRBV10-3,TGTGCCATCGGGTTAGAACGACTAGCCTATGGAGCAGATACGCAGTATTTT,CAIGLERLAYGADTQYF
NA,TRBD2,TRBJ2-5,TRBV11-2,TGTGCCAGCGCGGGAGACCCGTACCAGGAGACCCAGTACTTC,CASAGDPYQETQYF
NA,NA,TRBJ2-7,TRBV4-2,TGTGCCAGCAGCCAAGATGCAACTTACGAGCAGTACTTC,CASSQDATYEQYF
NA,TRBD2,TRBJ2-7,TRBV5-1,TGCGCCAGCAGCTCTCAGCGGGGGAACTACGAGCAGTACTTC,CASSSQRGNYEQYF
NA,NA,TRBJ2-3,TRBV11-1,TGTGCCAGCAGCCCCGGACTGGGAGAGGGCACAGATACGCAGTATTTT,CASSPGLGEGTDTQYF
NA,NA,TRBJ2-2,TRBV5-1,TGCGCCAGCAGTGACAACGGGGGGAACACCGGGGAGCTGTTTTTT,CASSDNGGNTGELFF
NA,TRBD2,TRBJ2-5,TRBV9,TGTGCCAGCAGCGGGACTAGCGGGAGGTGGGGAGAGACCCAGTACTTC,CASSGTSGRWGETQYF
NA,NA,TRBJ2-3,TRBV2,TGTGCCAGCAGTGCACTTTCCCCAGATACGCAGTATTTT,CASSALSPDTQYF
few,TRBD1,TRBJ1-1,TRBV19,TGTGCCAGTAGTAGGGTGACAGGGCCAGAGAACACTGAAGCTTTCTTT,CASSRVTGPENTEAFF
NA,NA,TRBJ2-5,TRBV5-6,TGTGCCAGCAGCTTACCAGTTCAAGAGACCCAGTACTTC,CASSLPVQETQYF
NA,TRBD1,TRBJ1-2,TRBV30,TGTGCCTGGAGTGTTCAGGGGGCCCAAAACTATGGCTACACCTTC,CAWSVQGAQNYGYTF
NA,NA,TRBJ2-3,TRBV11-2,TGTGCCAGCAGTCGGCTTGGGGGCGCCACAGATACGCAGTATTTT,CASSRLGGATDTQYF
NA,NA,TRBJ2-5,TRBV11-3,TGTGCCAGCAGCCGCCTCATCAGGGAAGAGACCCAGTACTTC,CASSRLIREETQYF
NA,NA,TRBJ1-5,TRBV6-4,TGTGCCAGCAGTGACGGACTTTTCGTCGGGCCCCAGCATTTT,CASSDGLFVGPQHF
NA,NA,TRBJ1-1,TRBV10-3,TGTGCCATCAGTGAATCACCAGGGGTCACTGAAGCTTTCTTT,CAISESPGVTEAFF
few,TRBD1,TRBJ1-2,TRBV5-1,TGCGCCAGCAGCTTTGACAGGGTAACTGGCTACACCTTC,CASSFDRVTGYTF
NA,NA,TRBJ1-1,TRBV28,TGTGCCAGCAATTCCCCTCTGGGAGTTGGAGCTTTCTTT,CASNSPLGVGAFF
few,NA,TRBJ1-2,TRBV28,TGTGCCAGCGATACGACCGGGGGGCACTATGGCTACACCTTC,CASDTTGGHYGYTF
NA,NA,TRBJ1-2,TRBV6-1,TGTGCCAGCAGTCTGAACTATGGCTACACCTTC,CASSLNYGYTF
NA,NA,TRBJ2-7,TRBV10-3,TGTGCCATCAGTGTACGGGGGTGGGAGCAGTACTTC,CAISVRGWEQYF
NA,NA,TRBJ1-2,TRBV5-6,TGTGCCAGCATTAGCGGACAGCGTATGTATGGCTACACCTTC,CASISGQRMYGYTF
NA,TRBD1,TRBJ1-1,TRBV7-8,TGTGCCAGCAGCCCCCGACAGGGGTCTGAAGCTTTCTTT,CASSPRQGSEAFF
NA,NA,TRBJ2-1,TRBV6-6,TGTGCCAGCAGGCGGACAACCTACAATGAGCAGTTCTTC,CASRRTTYNEQFF
NA,TRBD2,TRBJ2-5,TRBV5-1,TGCGCCAGCAGGAAAGTAGCGGGAGGAGTTCAAGAGACCCAGTACTTC,CASRKVAGGVQETQYF
NA,NA,TRBJ2-5,TRBV5-8,TGTGCCAGCCGGGAGAGGGGACAACAAGAGACCCAGTACTTC,CASRERGQQETQYF
NA,TRBD2,TRBJ2-5,TRBV18,TGTGCCAGCTCACCGGCTAGCGGGGGGGAAGAGACCCAGTACTTC,CASSPASGGEETQYF
NA,NA,TRBJ2-5,TRBV6-5,TGTGCCAGCAGCTTGGGGCCTCCGACCCAAGAGACCCAGTACTTC,CASSLGPPTQETQYF
NA,NA,TRBJ1-2,TRBV7-8,TGTGCCAGCAGCTCCCAAGGGGTAACCTATGGCTACACCTTC,CASSSQGVTYGYTF
NA,NA,TRBJ2-7,TRBV6-6,TGTGCCAGCAGGAAGAGTACAACCTACGAGCAGTACTTC,CASRKSTTYEQYF
NA,TRBD2,TRBJ2-3,TRBV29-1,TGCAGCGTTCTCCTCGGGCGGGAGCGCCAAAACACAGATACGCAGTATTTT,CSVLLGRERQNTDTQYF
NA,TRBD1,TRBJ1-2,TRBV19,TGTGCCAGTAGTATCCGGGACAGGGACCACTACACCTTC,CASSIRDRDHYTF
NA,NA,TRBJ2-3,TRBV10-3,TGTGCCATCAGATATTCGCAGGTCCGAGATACGCAGTATTTT,CAIRYSQVRDTQYF
once,NA,TRBJ2-5,TRBV7-7,TGTGCTAGCAGCTCAGGTGCAGGGCGGAGGGAGACCCAGTACTTC,CASSSGAGRRETQYF
NA,TRBD1,TRBJ1-2,TRBV19,TGTGCCAGTACCCTGGACAGGGGGCTGGATGGCTACACCTTC,CASTLDRGLDGYTF
NA,TRBD1,TRBJ2-6,TRBV5-1,TGCGCCAGCAGCTTGTTCGGGACAGAAGGGGCCAACGTCCTGACTTTC,CASSLFGTEGANVLTF